The 10 T cell receptor beta chains reported below all come from one sample, sequenced in a study of blood T cell repertoires in COVID-19 (dated by TCRdb to the early 2020s). Receptor libraries were prepared by the immunoSEQ multiplex PCR assay. In TCRdb, the immuneACCESS table is reduced to in-frame sequences with V and J assigned. These tables do not hold every clone; where another copy was compared, an unresolved V gene accounts for under half, and the others remain unexplained. This sample gives 200,000 to 300,000 clones in total; about 86% of them show up just once. The ten biggest clones cover roughly 1.8% of the sample. What was sequenced was peripheral blood. These receptors originate from a man in his thirties or forties with active or convalescent COVID-19.

The chain combines TRBV5-1 with TRBJ2-6; D unresolved. The CDR3 spans 19 residues. The V gene's germline CDR1 is SGHRS and CDR2 YFSETQ. V lost 1 base to trimming and J lost 1 base, with 18 bases between them. CDR3 residues: CASSLMSAGAFSGANVLTF. The CDR3 nucleotides are TGCGCCAGCAGCTTGATGTCGGCAGGCGCATTTTCTGGGGCCAACGTCCTGACTTTC.

The V gene is TRBV7-3, the J gene TRBJ2-3; D may be TRBD1 (6 bases). V was pared by 4 bases and J by 5 bases, with 16 bases between. The CDR3 contains 15 residues. Looked up from germline, CDR1 is SGHTA and CDR2 is FQGTGA. In DNA, the CDR3 is TGTGCCAGCAGCTATTCAGGGGTAGAGGGAGATACGCAGTATTTT. It translates to CASSYSGVEGDTQYF.

Of note for this clone: A junction end diverges from the germline sequence, so it may reflect a read error. The rearrangement uses TRBV10-2 and TRBJ2-7; D is unresolved. This CDR3 region has 16 residues. Germline CDR1 WSHSY, CDR2 SAAADI. As DNA, the CDR3 is TGCGCCAGCAGGGAGTCCTTAACCGGGTCCTCCTACGAGCAGTACTTC. Protein product: CASRESLTGSSYEQYF.

This chain connects TRBV6-5 to TRBJ1-2; D unresolved. The CDR3 contains 12 residues. Between the trimmed V and J ends, which lost 6 bases and 8 bases, there was a span of 13 bases. CDR1 MNHEY and CDR2 SVGAGI come from the germline V gene. This CDR3 is CASSSVVRGYTF. The DNA of the CDR3 is TGTGCCAGCAGCTCAGTGGTGCGGGGCTACACCTTC.

The V gene is TRBV9, the J gene TRBJ2-1, with D uncertain. CDR3 length: 11 amino acids. V lost 3 bases to trimming and J lost 6 bases, with 4 bases between them. Germline values: CDR1 SGDLS, CDR2 YYNGEE. The DNA of the CDR3 is TGTGCCAGCAGCGATCGCAATGAGCAGTTCTTC. It encodes CASSDRNEQFF.

This chain joins TRBV6-2 or TRBV6-3 and TRBJ2-1, with D perhaps TRBD1 (6 bases). Germline values: CDR1 MNHEY, CDR2 SVGEGT. The ends were cut back, 6 bases at V and 7 bases at J, with 19 bases in the middle. The CDR3 extends over 15 amino acids. CDR3 sequence: CASSIGGVGGNEQFF. CDR3 in DNA: TGTGCCAGCAGCATCGGTGGGGTAGGGGGAAATGAGCAGTTCTTC.

This chain joins TRBV19 and TRBJ1-1; D uncertain. Germline CDR1 and CDR2: LNHDA and SQIVND (reference sequence). Deletions cut 6 bases from V and 7 bases from J, with 9 bases between. The CDR3 covers 11 residues. The CDR3 DNA follows: TGTGCCAGTAGCCTTTTATTTGAAGCTTTCTTT. This sequence encodes CASSLLFEAFF.

V usage is TRBV3-1 (or the pseudogene TRBV3-2) and J usage is TRBJ1-2; possible D gene TRBD1, 5 bases. V lost 1 base and J 4 bases, leaving 10 bases between the germline ends. Germline loops: CDR1 LGHDT, CDR2 YNNKEL (reference sequence). CDR3 size: 14 residues. The CDR3 DNA sequence: TGTGCCAGCAGCCAAGTGGGGGGTACCTATGGCTACACCTTC. Residues: CASSQVGGTYGYTF.

The V and J genes are TRBV7-9 and TRBJ1-1, with unresolved D. Germline V gives CDR1 SEHNR, CDR2 FQNEAQ (reference sequence). The CDR3 has 15 amino acids. Trimming stripped 5 bases from V and 2 bases from J, with 15 bases between. The CDR3 region is CASSLGHRENTEAFF. The CDR3 DNA is TGTGCCAGCAGCCTAGGGCACCGGGAAAACACTGAAGCTTTCTTT.

The chain is built from TRBV3-1 (or the pseudogene TRBV3-2) and TRBJ2-3; 10 positions match TRBD2. CDR3 size: 15 residues. V was pared by 3 bases and J by 4 bases, with 4 bases of the junction left unmatched. Germline V lookup: CDR1 LGHDT, CDR2 YNNKEL (reference sequence). The CDR3 nucleotides are TGTGCCAGCAGCCAGAGCGGGGGGGCCTCAGATACGCAGTATTTT. Translation gives CASSQSGGASDTQYF.